This T cell receptor (beta chain) was captured by sequencing in a study of spatial heterogeneity in lung cancer. Worth noting for this clonotype: What it binds is unknown.

The CDR3 extends over 15 amino acids. Deletions cut 0 bases from V and 5 bases from J, with 13 bases between. CDR1 is WNHNN and CDR2 is SYGVQD in the germline V gene (reference sequence). Study-wide results and limits: Circulating ubiquitous expanded tumor TCRs were observed more frequently at resection than at follow-up.

Specified time point: blood at routine non-recurrence follow-up after resection. Sequencing of whole RNA from tumor, nontumor lung or frozen PBMC involved no sorting. Each TCR cDNA molecule carried a unique molecular identifier. TCRdb recomputed calls from the 5' RACE reads with MiXCR, one row per CDR3 protein. The sample lists approximately 50,000 distinct CDR3 sequences; around 7.7% were seen once. The TCR sequence derives from a female donor with early-stage non-small cell lung cancer. The chain has TRBV10-1 and TRBJ1-1; a weak D match, TRBD1 (6 bases). Sample: PBMCs, taken at follow-up. The CDR3, as DNA: TGCGCCAGCAGTGAGTCAAGCAGGGGAGGAACTGAAGCTTTCTTT. Translation gives CASSESSRGGTEAFF.